This T cell receptor (beta chain) came from a study of blood T cell repertoires in COVID-19. About the research overall: Spain, Italy and the United States supplied samples that represented acute and convalescent COVID-19. The cDNA or gDNA used as material had been derived from T cells, B-cell-depleted T cells, or PBMCs.

In the original processing: Amplification of reference gene primers provided the estimated nucleated cell counts. The table came from immunoSEQ multiplex PCR; TCRdb's copy has only in-frame clones and leaves some out. V, J and clone size were drawn from that table, and D and trimming were deduced from the DNA. Of fewer than 130,000 clones in the sample, around 90% were seen once. Trimming stripped 1 base from V and 6 bases from J, with 21 bases between. Germline CDR1 SGHTA, CDR2 FQGNSA. This CDR3 has 18 amino acids. Sequencing was done on a sample of peripheral blood. The clonotype was recovered from a human donor in a cohort sampled during active COVID-19. The rearrangement joins TRBV7-2 to TRBJ1-4; D is unclear. The CDR3 DNA reads as TGTGCCAGCAGCTTAGTCGGGTTCTCGTTCAAAGGTGATGAAAAACTGTTTTTT. Translated, it gives CASSLVGFSFKGDEKLFF.